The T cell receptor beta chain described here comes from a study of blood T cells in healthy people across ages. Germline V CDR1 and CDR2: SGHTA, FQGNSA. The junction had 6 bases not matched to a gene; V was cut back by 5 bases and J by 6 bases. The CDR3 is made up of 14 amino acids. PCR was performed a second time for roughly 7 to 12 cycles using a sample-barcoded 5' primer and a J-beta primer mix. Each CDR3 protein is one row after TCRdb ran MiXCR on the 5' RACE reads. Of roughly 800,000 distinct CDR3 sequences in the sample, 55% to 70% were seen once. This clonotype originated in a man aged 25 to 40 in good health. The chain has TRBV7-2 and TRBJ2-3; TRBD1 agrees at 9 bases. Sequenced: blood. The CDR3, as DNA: TGTGCCAGCAGCAAGGACAGGGGAGATGATACGCAGTATTTT. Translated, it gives CASSKDRGDDTQYF.